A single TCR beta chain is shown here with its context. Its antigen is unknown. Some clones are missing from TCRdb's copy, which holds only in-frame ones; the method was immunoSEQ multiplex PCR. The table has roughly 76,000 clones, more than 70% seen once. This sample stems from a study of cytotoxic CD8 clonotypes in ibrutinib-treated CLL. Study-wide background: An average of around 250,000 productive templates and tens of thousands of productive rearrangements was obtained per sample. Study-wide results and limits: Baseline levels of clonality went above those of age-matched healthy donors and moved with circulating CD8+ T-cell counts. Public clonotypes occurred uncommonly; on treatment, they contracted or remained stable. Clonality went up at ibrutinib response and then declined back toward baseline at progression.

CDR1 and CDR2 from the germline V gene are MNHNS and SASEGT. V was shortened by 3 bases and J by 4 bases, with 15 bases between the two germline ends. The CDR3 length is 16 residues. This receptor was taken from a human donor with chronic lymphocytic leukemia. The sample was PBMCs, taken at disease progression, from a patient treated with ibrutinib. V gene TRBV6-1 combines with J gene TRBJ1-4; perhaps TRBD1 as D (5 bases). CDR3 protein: CASSDFGGRINEKLFF. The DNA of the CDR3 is TGTGCCAGCAGTGATTTTGGGGGGAGGATTAATGAAAAACTGTTTTTT.